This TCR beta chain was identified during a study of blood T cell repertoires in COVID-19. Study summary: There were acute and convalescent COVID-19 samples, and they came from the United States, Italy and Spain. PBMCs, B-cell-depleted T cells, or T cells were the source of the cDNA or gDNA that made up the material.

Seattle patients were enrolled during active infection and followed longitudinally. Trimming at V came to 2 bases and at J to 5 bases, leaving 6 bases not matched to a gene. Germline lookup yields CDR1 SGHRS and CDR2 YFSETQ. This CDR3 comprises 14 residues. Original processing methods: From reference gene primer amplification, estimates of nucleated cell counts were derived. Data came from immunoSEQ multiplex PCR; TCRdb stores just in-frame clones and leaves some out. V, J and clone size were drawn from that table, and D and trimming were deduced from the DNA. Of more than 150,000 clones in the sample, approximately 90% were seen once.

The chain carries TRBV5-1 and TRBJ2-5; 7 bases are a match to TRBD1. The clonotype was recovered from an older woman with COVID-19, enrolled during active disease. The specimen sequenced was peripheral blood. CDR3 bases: TGCGCCAGCAGCTTTGACAGGGTAGTGGAGACCCAGTACTTC. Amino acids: CASSFDRVVETQYF.